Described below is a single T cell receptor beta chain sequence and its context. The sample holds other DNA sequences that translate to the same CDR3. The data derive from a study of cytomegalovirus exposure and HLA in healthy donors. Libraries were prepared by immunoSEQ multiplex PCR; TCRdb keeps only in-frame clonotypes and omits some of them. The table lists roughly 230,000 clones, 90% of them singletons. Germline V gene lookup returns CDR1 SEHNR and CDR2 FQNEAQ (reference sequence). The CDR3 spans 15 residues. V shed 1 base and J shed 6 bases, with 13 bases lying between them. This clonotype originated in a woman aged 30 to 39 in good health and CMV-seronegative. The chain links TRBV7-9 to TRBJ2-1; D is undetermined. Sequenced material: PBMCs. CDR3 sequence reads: CASSLVGGVGNEQFF. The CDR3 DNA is TGTGCCAGCAGCTTAGTGGGTGGGGTAGGCAATGAGCAGTTCTTC.